This T cell receptor beta chain was recovered during a study of shared clonotypes between healthy human individuals. At the level of the study: Donors, aged 18 to 49, were a couple of women and three men. Findings of the study overall: Naive subsets usually exceeded memory subsets in estimated richness.

This clone appeared once. Its antigen is as yet unknown. CDR1 is SGHNT, CDR2 YENEEA, per germline. The CDR3 sequence is 13 residues long. The V end lost 4 bases, the J end lost 5 bases, and 10 bases lay between the germline ends. Genomic DNA belonging to each subset was distributed in equal measure over several immunoSEQ plates. Profiling relied on immunoSEQ multiplex PCR, and the TCRdb table lists in-frame clones only, not all of them. The repertoire holds around 1.5 million clones, with 95% to 99% as singletons. Input material: naive CD4+ T cells sorted from blood. Subset in this sample: CD45RA+ positively selected. The source is a man aged 25 to 40 in good health. The chain carries TRBV11-3 and TRBJ2-3; a possible D gene is TRBD1 (5 bases). The CDR3 region is CASSSYQGDTQYF. The CDR3, as DNA: TGTGCCAGCAGCTCTTACCAGGGAGATACGCAGTATTTT.